This TCR beta chain was documented in a study of cytomegalovirus exposure and HLA in healthy donors. Separate from the approximately 670-subject first cohort was the roughly 120-subject validation cohort, to which the donors belonged. This CDR3 spans 14 amino acids. V was pared by 4 bases and J by 5 bases, with 6 bases of the junction left unmatched. CDR1 SGDLS and CDR2 YYNGEE come from the germline V gene. Study-wide findings and caveats: The listing of some 170 TCR beta chains classed them as cytomegalovirus-associated. The CMV antigen specificity of a few CMV-associated chains was confirmed through in vitro analysis.

TCRdb's copy holds only in-frame clones and misses some; the assay was immunoSEQ multiplex PCR. The data show 40,000 to 60,000 clones, 90% to 95% seen once. Regarding this clone: The antigen remains unidentified.

Sequencing was performed on PBMCs. V usage is TRBV9 and J usage is TRBJ2-5, with 9 bases lining up with TRBD2. The receptor comes from a young woman in good health and CMV-seropositive. This chain's CDR3 is CASSPGGRGETQYF. CDR3 bases: TGTGCCAGCAGCCCTGGCGGGAGGGGGGAGACCCAGTACTTC.